In this sample, the clone carrying this T cell receptor beta chain turned up a few times. The antigen remains undetermined. The sample originates from a study of cytomegalovirus exposure and HLA in healthy donors. Study-wide results and limits: Some TCR beta chains (more than 150 of them) were listed as cytomegalovirus-associated. Presence/absence analyses assumed roughly uniform sequencing depth across donors, which may not hold. Some V segments could not be told apart, so they were left out, TRBV6-2 and TRBV6-3 among them.

J gave up 8 bases and V 3 bases, and 11 bases lay outside the gene matches. The CDR3 has 16 amino acids. The V gene's germline CDR1 is SGHRS and CDR2 YFSETQ. With 60 Vbeta and 13 Jbeta primers, the PCR was carried out. Measured with immunoSEQ multiplex PCR; TCRdb has only the in-frame clones, and not every one. The table shows about 100,000 clones, with 60% to 80% occurring only once. The rearrangement uses TRBV5-1 and TRBJ1-4; 9 bases fit TRBD1. Material for sequencing was PBMCs. The sequence was obtained from a male donor in good health and CMV-seropositive. CDR3 sequence (DNA): TGCGCCAGCAGCTCCCGGGGACAGGGTTTAGGGGAAAAACTGTTTTTT. Amino acids: CASSSRGQGLGEKLFF.